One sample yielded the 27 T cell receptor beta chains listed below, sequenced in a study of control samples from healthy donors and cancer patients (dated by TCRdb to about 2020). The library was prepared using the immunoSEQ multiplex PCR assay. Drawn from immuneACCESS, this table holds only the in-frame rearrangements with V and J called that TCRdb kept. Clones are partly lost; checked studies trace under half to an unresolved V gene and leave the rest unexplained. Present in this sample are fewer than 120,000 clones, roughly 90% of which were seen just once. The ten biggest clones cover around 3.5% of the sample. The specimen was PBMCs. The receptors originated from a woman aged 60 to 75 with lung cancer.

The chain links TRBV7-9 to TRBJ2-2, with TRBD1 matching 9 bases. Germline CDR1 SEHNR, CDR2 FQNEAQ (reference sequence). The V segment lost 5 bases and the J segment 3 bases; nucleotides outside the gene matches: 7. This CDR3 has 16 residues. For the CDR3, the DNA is TGTGCCAGCAGCCCCGGGACAGGGCTTGACACCGGGGAGCTGTTTTTT. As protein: CASSPGTGLDTGELFF.

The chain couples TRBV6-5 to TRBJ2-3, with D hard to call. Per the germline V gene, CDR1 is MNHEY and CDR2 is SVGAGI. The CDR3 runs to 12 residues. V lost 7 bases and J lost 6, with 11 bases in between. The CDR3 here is CASTKDLDTQYF. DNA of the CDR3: TGTGCCAGCACCAAAGACCTGGATACGCAGTATTTT.

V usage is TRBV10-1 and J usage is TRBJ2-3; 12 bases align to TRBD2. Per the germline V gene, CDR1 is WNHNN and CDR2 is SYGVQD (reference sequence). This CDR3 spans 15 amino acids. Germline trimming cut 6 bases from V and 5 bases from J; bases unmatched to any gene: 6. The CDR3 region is CASSLAGGPIDTQYF. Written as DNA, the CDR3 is TGCGCCAGCAGCCTAGCGGGAGGGCCGATAGATACGCAGTATTTT.

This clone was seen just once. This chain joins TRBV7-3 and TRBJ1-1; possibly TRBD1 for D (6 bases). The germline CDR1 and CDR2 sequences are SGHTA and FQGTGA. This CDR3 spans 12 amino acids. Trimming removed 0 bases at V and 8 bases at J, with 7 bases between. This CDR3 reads CASSLTGGEAFF. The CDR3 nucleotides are TGTGCCAGCAGCTTAACGGGGGGCGAAGCTTTCTTT.

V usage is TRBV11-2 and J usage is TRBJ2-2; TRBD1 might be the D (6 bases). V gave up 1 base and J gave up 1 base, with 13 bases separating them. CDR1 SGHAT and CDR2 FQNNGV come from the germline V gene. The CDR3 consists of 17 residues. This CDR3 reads CASSLGRTAMNTGELFF. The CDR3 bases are TGTGCCAGCAGCTTAGGCCGGACAGCGATGAACACCGGGGAGCTGTTTTTT.

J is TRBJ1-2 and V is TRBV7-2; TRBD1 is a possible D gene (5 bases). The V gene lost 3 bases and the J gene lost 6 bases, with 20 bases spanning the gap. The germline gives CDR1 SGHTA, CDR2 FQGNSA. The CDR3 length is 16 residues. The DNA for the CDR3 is TGTGCCAGCAGCTTGAGGCAGGGTGCGCTAACCGATGGCTACACCTTC. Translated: CASSLRQGALTDGYTF.

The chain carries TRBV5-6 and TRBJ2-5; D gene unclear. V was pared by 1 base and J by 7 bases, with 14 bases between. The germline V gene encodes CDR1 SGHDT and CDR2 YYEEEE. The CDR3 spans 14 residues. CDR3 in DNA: TGTGCCAGCAGCTTGATCCCCGGGCCGGGGACCCAGTACTTC. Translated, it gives CASSLIPGPGTQYF.

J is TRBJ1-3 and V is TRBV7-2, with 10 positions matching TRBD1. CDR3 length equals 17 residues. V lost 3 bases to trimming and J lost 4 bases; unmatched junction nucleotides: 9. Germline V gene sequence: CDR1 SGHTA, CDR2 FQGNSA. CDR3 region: CASSFNDRGLRGNTIYF. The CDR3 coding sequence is TGTGCCAGCAGCTTCAACGACAGGGGGCTGAGGGGAAACACCATATATTTT.

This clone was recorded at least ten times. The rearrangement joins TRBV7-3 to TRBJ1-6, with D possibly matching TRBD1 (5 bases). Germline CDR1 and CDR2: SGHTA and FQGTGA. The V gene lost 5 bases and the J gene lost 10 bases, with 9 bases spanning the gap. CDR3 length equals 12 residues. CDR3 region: CASSPEGSPLHF. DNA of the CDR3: TGTGCCAGCAGCCCTGAGGGGTCACCCCTCCACTTT.

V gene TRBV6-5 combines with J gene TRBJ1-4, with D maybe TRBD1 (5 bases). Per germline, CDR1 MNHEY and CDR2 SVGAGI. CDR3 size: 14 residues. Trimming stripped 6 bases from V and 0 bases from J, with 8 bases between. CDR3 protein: CASRPGTTNEKLFF. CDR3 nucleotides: TGTGCCAGCAGGCCAGGGACAACTAATGAAAAACTGTTTTTT.

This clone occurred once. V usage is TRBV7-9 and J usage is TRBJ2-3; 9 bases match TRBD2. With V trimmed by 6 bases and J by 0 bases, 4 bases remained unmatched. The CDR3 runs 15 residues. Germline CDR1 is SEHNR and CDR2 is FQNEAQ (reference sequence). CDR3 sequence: CASRTSGQSTDTQYF. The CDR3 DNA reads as TGTGCCAGCAGAACTAGCGGGCAGAGCACAGATACGCAGTATTTT.

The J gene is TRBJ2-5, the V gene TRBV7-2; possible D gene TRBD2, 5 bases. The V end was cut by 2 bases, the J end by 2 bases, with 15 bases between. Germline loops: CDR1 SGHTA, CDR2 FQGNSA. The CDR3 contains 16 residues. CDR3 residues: CASSLSLGLAQETQYF. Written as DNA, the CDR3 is TGTGCCAGCAGCTTAAGTCTAGGGCTAGCACAAGAGACCCAGTACTTC.

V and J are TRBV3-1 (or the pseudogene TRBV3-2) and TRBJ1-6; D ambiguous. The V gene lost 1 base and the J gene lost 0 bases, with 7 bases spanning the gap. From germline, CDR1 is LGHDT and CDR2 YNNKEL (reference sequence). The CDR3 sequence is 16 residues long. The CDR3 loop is CASSQAFASYNSPLHF. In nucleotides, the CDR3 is TGTGCCAGCAGCCAAGCTTTCGCCTCCTATAATTCACCCCTCCACTTT.

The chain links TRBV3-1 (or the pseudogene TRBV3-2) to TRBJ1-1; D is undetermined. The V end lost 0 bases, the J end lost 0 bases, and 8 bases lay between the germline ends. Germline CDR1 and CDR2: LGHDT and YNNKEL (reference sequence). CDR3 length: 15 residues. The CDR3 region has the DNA TGTGCCAGCAGCCAAGATGGATCCATGAACACTGAAGCTTTCTTT. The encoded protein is CASSQDGSMNTEAFF.

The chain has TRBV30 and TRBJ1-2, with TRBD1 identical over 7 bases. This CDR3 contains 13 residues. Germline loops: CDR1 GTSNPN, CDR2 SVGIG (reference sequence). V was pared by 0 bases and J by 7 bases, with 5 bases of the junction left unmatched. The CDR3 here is CAWSVSGTVGYTF. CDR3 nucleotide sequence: TGTGCCTGGAGTGTTTCCGGGACAGTTGGCTACACCTTC.

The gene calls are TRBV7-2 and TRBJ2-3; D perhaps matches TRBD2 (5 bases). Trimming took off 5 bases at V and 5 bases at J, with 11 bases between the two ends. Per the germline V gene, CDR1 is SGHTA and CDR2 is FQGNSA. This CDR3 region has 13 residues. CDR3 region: CASSILEGDTQYF. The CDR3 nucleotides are TGTGCCAGCAGCATACTAGAAGGAGATACGCAGTATTTT.

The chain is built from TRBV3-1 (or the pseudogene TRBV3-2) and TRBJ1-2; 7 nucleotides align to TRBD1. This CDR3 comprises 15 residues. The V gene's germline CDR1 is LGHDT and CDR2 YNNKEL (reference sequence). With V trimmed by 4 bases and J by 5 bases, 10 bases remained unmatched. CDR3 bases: TGTGCCAGCAGCCCGAGCGACAGGGACCCATATGGCTACACCTTC. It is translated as CASSPSDRDPYGYTF.

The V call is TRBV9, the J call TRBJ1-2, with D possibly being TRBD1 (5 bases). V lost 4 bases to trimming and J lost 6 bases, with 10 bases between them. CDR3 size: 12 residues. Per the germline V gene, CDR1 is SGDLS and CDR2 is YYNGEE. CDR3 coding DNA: TGTGCCAGCAGCTTCGCAGGGAATGGCTACACCTTC. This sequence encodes CASSFAGNGYTF.

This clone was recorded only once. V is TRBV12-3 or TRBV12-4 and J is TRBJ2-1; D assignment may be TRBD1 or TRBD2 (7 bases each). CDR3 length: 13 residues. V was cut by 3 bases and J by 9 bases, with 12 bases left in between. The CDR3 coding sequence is TGTGCCAGCAGTTTGGGAGGGGGCCCTGAGCAGTTCTTC. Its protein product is CASSLGGGPEQFF.

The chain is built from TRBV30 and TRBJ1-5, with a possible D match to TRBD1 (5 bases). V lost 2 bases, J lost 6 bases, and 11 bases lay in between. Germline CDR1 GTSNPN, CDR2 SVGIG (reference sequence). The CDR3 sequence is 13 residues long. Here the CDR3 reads CAWSPGFSQPQHF. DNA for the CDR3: TGTGCCTGGAGTCCAGGGTTTTCTCAGCCCCAGCATTTT.

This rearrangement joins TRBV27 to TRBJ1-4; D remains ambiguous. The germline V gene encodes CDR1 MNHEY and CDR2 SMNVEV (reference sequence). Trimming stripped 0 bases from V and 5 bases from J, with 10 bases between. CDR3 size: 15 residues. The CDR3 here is CASSLSNLENEKLFF. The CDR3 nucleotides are TGTGCCAGCAGTTTATCGAATCTGGAAAATGAAAAACTGTTTTTT. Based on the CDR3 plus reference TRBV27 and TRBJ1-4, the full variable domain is EAQVTQNPRYLITVTGKKLTVTCSQNMNHEYMSWYRQDPGLGLRQIYYSMNVEVTDKGDVPEGYKVSRKEKRNFPLILESPSPNQTSLYFCASSLSNLENEKLFFGSGTQLSVL.

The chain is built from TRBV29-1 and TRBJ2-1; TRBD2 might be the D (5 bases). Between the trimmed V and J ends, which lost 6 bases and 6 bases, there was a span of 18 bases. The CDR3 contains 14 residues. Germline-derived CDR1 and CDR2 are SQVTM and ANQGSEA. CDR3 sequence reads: CSVPLRYAGNEQFF. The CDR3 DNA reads TGCAGCGTCCCCCTCAGGTATGCGGGCAATGAGCAGTTCTTC.

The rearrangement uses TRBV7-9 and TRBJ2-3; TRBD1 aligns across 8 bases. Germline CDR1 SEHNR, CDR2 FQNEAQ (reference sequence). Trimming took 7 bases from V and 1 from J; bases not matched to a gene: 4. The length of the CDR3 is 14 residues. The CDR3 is CASILDRGTDTQYF. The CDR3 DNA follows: TGTGCCAGCATCCTGGACAGGGGCACAGATACGCAGTATTTT.

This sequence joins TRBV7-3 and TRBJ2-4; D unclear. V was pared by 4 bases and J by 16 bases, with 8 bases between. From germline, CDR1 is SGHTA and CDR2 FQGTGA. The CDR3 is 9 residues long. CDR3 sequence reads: CASSCSIYF. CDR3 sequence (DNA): TGTGCCAGCAGCTGTTCTATATACTTC.

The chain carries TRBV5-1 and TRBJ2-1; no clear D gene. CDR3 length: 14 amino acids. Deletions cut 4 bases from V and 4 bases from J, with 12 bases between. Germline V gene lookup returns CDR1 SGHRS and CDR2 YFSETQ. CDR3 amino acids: CASSRDQHYNEQFF. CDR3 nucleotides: TGCGCCAGCAGCAGGGATCAGCATTACAATGAGCAGTTCTTC. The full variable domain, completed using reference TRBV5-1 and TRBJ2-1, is KAGVTQTPRYLIKTRGQQVTLSCSPISGHRSVSWYQQTPGQGLQFLFEYFSETQRNKGNFPGRFSGRQFSNSRSEMNVSTLELGDSALYLCASSRDQHYNEQFFGPGTRLTVL.

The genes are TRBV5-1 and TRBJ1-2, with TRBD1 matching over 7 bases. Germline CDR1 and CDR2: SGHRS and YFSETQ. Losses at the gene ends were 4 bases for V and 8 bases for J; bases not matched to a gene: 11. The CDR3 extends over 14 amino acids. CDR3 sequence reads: CASSTRDRGSGYTF. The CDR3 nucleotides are TGCGCCAGCAGCACCCGGGACAGAGGTAGCGGCTACACCTTC. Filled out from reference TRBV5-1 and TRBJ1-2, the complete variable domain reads KAGVTQTPRYLIKTRGQQVTLSCSPISGHRSVSWYQQTPGQGLQFLFEYFSETQRNKGNFPGRFSGRQFSNSRSEMNVSTLELGDSALYLCASSTRDRGSGYTFGSGTRLTVV.

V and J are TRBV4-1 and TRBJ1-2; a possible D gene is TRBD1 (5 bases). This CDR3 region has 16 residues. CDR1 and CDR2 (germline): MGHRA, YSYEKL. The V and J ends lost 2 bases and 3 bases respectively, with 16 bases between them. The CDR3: CASSQSPREAHYGYTF. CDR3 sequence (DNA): TGCGCCAGCAGCCAAAGTCCCAGGGAGGCTCACTATGGCTACACCTTC.